The 18 T cell receptor beta chains below come from one sample, sequenced in a study of T cell responses to AZD1222 COVID-19 vaccine. TCRdb keeps only in-frame clones here, not all; method: immunoSEQ multiplex PCR. The repertoire includes about 150,000 clones, roughly nine tenths of them detected once, and 4.5% to 6.5% sits in the top ten. This specimen was peripheral blood, taken on day 0 of AZD1222 vaccination. These receptors all stem from an adult in good health.

This chain links TRBV30 with TRBJ1-4; tentative D call: TRBD1 (6 bases). V was trimmed by 0 bases and J by 6 bases, leaving 17 bases between them. The germline CDR1 and CDR2 sequences are GTSNPN and SVGIG (reference sequence). The CDR3 extends over 16 amino acids. The CDR3 DNA sequence: TGTGCCTGGAGTGTATTATCGGGGGGCGAGGATGAAAAACTGTTTTTT. It specifies CAWSVLSGGEDEKLFF.

This chain connects TRBV5-4 to TRBJ1-4; D remains ambiguous. Per germline, CDR1 SGHNT and CDR2 YYREEE (reference sequence). Deletions cut 0 bases from V and 4 bases from J, with 10 bases between. The CDR3 runs 15 residues. The CDR3 DNA is TGTGCCAGCAGCTTGGCCGCGGGAATTAATGAAAAACTGTTTTTT. Its translation: CASSLAAGINEKLFF.

The chain recombines TRBV28 with TRBJ1-2; 7 bases line up with TRBD1. The V gene end was trimmed by 4 bases and the J gene end by 5 bases; junction bases not matched to a gene: 7. Per the germline V gene, CDR1 is MDHEN and CDR2 is SYDVKM. This CDR3 spans 14 amino acids. The CDR3 sequence is CASSSDRPDYGYTF. The CDR3 DNA sequence: TGTGCCAGCAGTTCGGACAGGCCTGATTATGGCTACACCTTC.

CDR3 protein: CASSPDERSYEQYF. The CDR3 coding sequence is TGTGCCAGCAGTCCAGATGAGCGGAGCTACGAGCAGTACTTC. The J gene is TRBJ2-7, the V gene TRBV28, with D possibly TRBD2 on 5 matching bases. Between the trimmed V and J ends, which lost 5 bases and 3 bases, there was a span of 14 bases. This CDR3 is 14 amino acids long. CDR1 is MDHEN and CDR2 is SYDVKM in the germline V gene.

The chain is built from TRBV15 and TRBJ1-5; D remains unclear. The CDR3 loop spans 17 amino acids. The germline gives CDR1 LNHNV, CDR2 YYDKDF (reference sequence). Trimming stripped 0 bases from V and 3 bases from J, with 15 bases between. The CDR3 sequence: CATSRDRIGLVNQPQHF. The CDR3 region has the DNA TGTGCCACCAGCAGAGATCGGATAGGGTTAGTCAATCAGCCCCAGCATTTT. The full variable domain, with the rest looked up from reference TRBV15 and TRBJ1-5, is DAMVIQNPRYQVTQFGKPVTLSCSQTLNHNVMYWYQQKSSQAPKLLFHYYDKDFNNEADTPDNFQSRRPNTSFCFLDIRSPGLGDTAMYLCATSRDRIGLVNQPQHFGDGTRLSIL.

The chain couples TRBV30 to TRBJ1-3; possible D gene TRBD1, 5 bases. V gave up 1 base and J gave up 0 bases, with 16 bases separating them. The CDR3 sequence is 17 residues long. Germline V gene data show CDR1 as GTSNPN and CDR2 as SVGIG (reference sequence). The CDR3 sequence is CAWSGKGASYSGNTIYF. As DNA, the CDR3 is TGTGCCTGGAGTGGTAAAGGGGCCTCCTACTCTGGAAACACCATATATTTT.

This chain connects TRBV10-2 to TRBJ2-7; 10 bases map to TRBD2. The trim removed 6 bases at V and 7 bases at J, leaving 12 bases unmatched. The CDR3 length is 15 residues. CDR1 and CDR2 (germline): WSHSY, SAAADI. DNA for the CDR3: TGCGCCAGCAGGGGATTAGCGGGAGGTCGGGTGGAGCAGTACTTC. Its translation: CASRGLAGGRVEQYF.

The chain recombines TRBV5-1 with TRBJ2-5; D gene uncertain. Deletions cut 4 bases from V and 5 bases from J, with 18 bases between. CDR1 and CDR2 (germline): SGHRS, YFSETQ. CDR3 length: 15 amino acids. This chain's CDR3 is CASSTGPGSRETQYF. The CDR3, as DNA: TGCGCCAGCAGCACTGGACCCGGCAGCAGGGAGACCCAGTACTTC.

This clone was counted many times. J is TRBJ2-1 and V is TRBV4-2; D gene uncertain. CDR3 length: 14 amino acids. V dropped 3 bases and J dropped 9 bases, with 15 bases sitting between them. Germline-derived CDR1 and CDR2 are LGHNA and YNFKEQ. As DNA, the CDR3 is TGTGCCAGCAGCCAGGGCCTTACCCTGGGTGAGCAGTTCTTC. This sequence encodes CASSQGLTLGEQFF.

Details on this clone: This CDR3 is also generated by other DNA sequences in the sample. CDR3 bases: TGCGCCAGCAGCCAAGAAGGGGGAAATCAGCCCCAGCATTTT. It yields the protein CASSQEGGNQPQHF. The chain carries TRBV4-3 and TRBJ1-5, with a weak D call TRBD1 (6 bases). Germline V CDR1 and CDR2: LGHNA, YSLEER. The CDR3 covers 14 residues. V gave up 0 bases and J gave up 4 bases, with 7 bases separating them.

The chain carries TRBV29-1 and TRBJ2-2; weak D call: TRBD2 (7 bases). CDR1 is SQVTM, CDR2 ANQGSEA, per germline. The CDR3 runs to 16 residues. Trimming removed 6 bases from V and 4 bases from J, with 21 bases in between. This CDR3 reads CSVRVMGGPGTGELFF. Here the CDR3 DNA reads TGCAGCGTCCGAGTTATGGGGGGGCCTGGCACCGGGGAGCTGTTTTTT.

As regards this clone: At the DNA level, this CDR3 is encoded by other sequences in the same sample as well. The chain links TRBV5-1 to TRBJ2-5; 9 bases are shared with TRBD2. V lost 0 bases and J lost 3; bases outside the gene matches: 3. The CDR3 is made up of 15 amino acids. The V gene's germline CDR1 is SGHRS and CDR2 YFSETQ. The CDR3 reads CASSLGASGKETQYF. The CDR3 DNA sequence: TGCGCCAGCAGCTTGGGAGCTAGCGGGAAAGAGACCCAGTACTTC.

This clone was picked up a small number of times. The rearrangement joins TRBV7-2 to TRBJ1-2; 12 nucleotides line up with TRBD1. Germline CDR1 and CDR2: SGHTA and FQGNSA. V lost 2 bases and J lost 8; bases outside the gene matches: 3. CDR3 length equals 14 residues. This CDR3 is CASSLWDRGQGYTF. The CDR3 DNA sequence: TGTGCCAGCAGCTTATGGGACAGGGGGCAAGGCTACACCTTC.

The V call is TRBV11-2, the J call TRBJ2-7; possible D gene TRBD2, 9 bases. Germline V gives CDR1 SGHAT, CDR2 FQNNGV. The ends were cut back, 0 bases at V and 5 bases at J, with 17 bases in the middle. CDR3 length: 16 amino acids. The DNA of the CDR3 is TGTGCCAGCAGCTTAGAACAGGGGGTAGCGGGAGACGAGCAGTACTTC. It translates to CASSLEQGVAGDEQYF.

V and J are TRBV7-5 and TRBJ2-2; the D segment call TRBD1 is taken from the table without a DNA check. TRBV7-5 is a pseudogene. CDR3 size: 17 residues. CDR3 DNA: TGTGTCAGAAGCTACGGGACAGGGGGCAAGGACACCGGGGAGCTGTTTTTT. It yields the protein CVRSYGTGGKDTGELFF.

V and J are TRBV30 and TRBJ2-1; D remains unclear. Germline lookup yields CDR1 GTSNPN and CDR2 SVGIG (reference sequence). CDR3 length: 12 residues. Between the trimmed V and J ends, which lost 8 bases and 6 bases, there was a span of 14 bases. In DNA form, the CDR3 reads TGTGCCAGGACGGACGGAATCAATGAGCAGTTCTTC. It encodes CARTDGINEQFF.

The V and J genes are TRBV7-3 and TRBJ1-3, with D perhaps TRBD1 (5 bases). Germline V gene lookup returns CDR1 SGHTA and CDR2 FQGTGA. V dropped 2 bases and J dropped 4 bases, with 9 bases sitting between them. This CDR3 contains 14 residues. CDR3 in DNA: TGTGCCAGCAGCTTAGGGGGTTCCGGAAACACCATATATTTT. Translating it yields CASSLGGSGNTIYF. Based on the CDR3 plus reference TRBV7-3 and TRBJ1-3, the full variable domain is GAGVSQTPSNKVTEKGKYVELRCDPISGHTALYWYRQSLGQGPEFLIYFQGTGAADDSGLPNDRFFAVRPEGSVSTLKIQRTERGDSAVYLCASSLGGSGNTIYFGEGSWLTVV.

The V call is TRBV12-3 or TRBV12-4, the J call TRBJ1-2, with TRBD1 identical over 10 bases. J was trimmed by 3 bases and V by 6 bases; bases with no gene match: 1. The CDR3 runs 13 residues. CDR3 protein: CASSGQGDYGYTF. As DNA, the CDR3 is TGTGCCAGCAGCGGACAGGGGGACTATGGCTACACCTTC.